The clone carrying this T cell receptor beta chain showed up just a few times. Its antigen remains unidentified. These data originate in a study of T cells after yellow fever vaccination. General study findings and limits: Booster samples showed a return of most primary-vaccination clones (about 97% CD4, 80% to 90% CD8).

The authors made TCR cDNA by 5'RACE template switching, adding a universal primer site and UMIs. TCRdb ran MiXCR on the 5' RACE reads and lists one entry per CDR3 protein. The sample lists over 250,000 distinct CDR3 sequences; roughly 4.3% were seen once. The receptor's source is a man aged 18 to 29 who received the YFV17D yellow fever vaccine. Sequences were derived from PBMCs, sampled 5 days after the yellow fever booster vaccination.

CDR3 nucleotide sequence: TGCAGTACACCTAGCGGCCTAAACACCGGGGAGCTGTTTTTT. This gives the protein CSTPSGLNTGELFF. J is TRBJ2-2 and V is TRBV20-1, with 7 bases identical to TRBD2. CDR1 and CDR2 (germline): DFQATT, SNEGSKA (reference sequence). J lost 2 bases, V lost 8 bases, and 8 bases had no gene match. The CDR3 length is 14 residues.